This record concerns one T cell receptor beta chain sequence. The antigen remains undetermined. The data were taken from a study of T cell repertoires in cytomegalovirus infection. The study, taken as a whole, reports: Pooled public TCR beta family frequency picked out CMV carriers with the relevant HLA. Across the ex vivo response, the dominant clonotypes were HLA-C-restricted CMV-specific TCR beta clonotypes.

Per germline, CDR1 ENHRY and CDR2 SYGVKD. The ends were cut back, 5 bases at V and 1 base at J, with 11 bases in the middle. This CDR3 has 14 amino acids. TCRdb re-called the reads with MiXCR, one entry per CDR3 protein. The table includes some 680,000 distinct CDR3 sequences, 35% detected once. Material: PBMCs. J is TRBJ2-5 and V is TRBV10-3; D might be TRBD2 (5 bases). The clonotype originates from a human donor in good health (CMV status not recorded). Some clones in this sample may be carry-over from other donors' samples. CDR3 loop: CAISRTGLQETQYF. In DNA, the CDR3 is TGTGCCATCAGTAGGACTGGGCTCCAAGAGACCCAGTACTTC.